This T cell receptor beta chain is from a study of CXCR3-negative and CXCR3-positive naive CD8 T cells. General study points: CXCR3-positive naive cells carried more hydrophobic TRB CDR3s than CXCR3-negative ones.

The CDR3 covers 16 residues. Germline CDR1 is LNHNV and CDR2 is YYDKDF (reference sequence). For this clonotype: Antigen specificity is unknown.

Phenotypically, naive CD8+ T cells corresponded to CD45RO-CCR7+CD27+CD95-. UMI-labeled TRB cDNA libraries were prepared by 5' RACE. TCRdb reworked the 5' RACE reads into one entry per CDR3 protein, no DNA. The sample data list some 150,000 distinct CDR3 sequences. The sequenced sample was naive CXCR3+ CD8+ T cells from blood. Noted subset: CD45RO-CCR7+CD27+CD95- naive CD8+ T cells expressing CXCR3 (TNR3+). The sequence was collected from a human donor in good health. Some clones in this sample may be carry-over from other donors' samples. The rearrangement uses TRBV15 and TRBJ2-5. The CDR3 loop reads CATSRDLPRPQETQYF. Looking up the rest from reference TRBV15 and TRBJ2-5 gives the full variable domain: DAMVIQNPRYQVTQFGKPVTLSCSQTLNHNVMYWYQQKSSQAPKLLFHYYDKDFNNEADTPDNFQSRRPNTSFCFLDIRSPGLGDTAMYLCATSRDLPRPQETQYFGPGTRLLVL.